This record concerns one T cell receptor beta chain sequence. The antigen remains unidentified. Through a sample-barcoded 5' primer and a J-beta primer mix, a second PCR was run for roughly 7 to 11 cycles. TCRdb reprocessed the 5' RACE reads with MiXCR, giving one entry per CDR3 protein. The sample records about 680,000 distinct CDR3 sequences, more than 40% being singletons. The data belong to a study of blood T cells in healthy people across ages. The CDR3 covers 12 residues. V dropped 7 bases and J dropped 1 base, with 4 bases sitting between them. Germline V gene sequence: CDR1 LNHNV, CDR2 YYDKDF (reference sequence). Study results and caveats: The study lacked donor CMV status, which possibly confounded expanded clonotype changes.

Sequencing used blood. This sequence was found in an older woman in good health. The chain uses TRBV15 and TRBJ2-2; D gene uncertain. CDR3 sequence (DNA): TGTGCCACCATGGGGAACACCGGGGAGCTGTTTTTT. This gives the protein CATMGNTGELFF.